This is a list of T cell receptor beta chains from one sample in a study of blood T cells in healthy people across ages. In TCRdb, the 5' RACE reads were re-called with MiXCR into one record per CDR3 protein. The sample yields roughly 800,000 distinct CDR3 sequences, approximately 53% seen once. The specimen was blood. These receptors were collected from a man of 80 years or more in good health. CDR3s include the opening cysteine and the closing phenylalanine or tryptophan. A D gene is named only where the DNA matches it firmly. Part of the rows lack a size; the others show once, few, many or a class for expanded clones.

D	size	V	J	DNA	CDR3
TRBD1	.	TRBV27	TRBJ1-2	TGTGCCAGCAGTGGGGGACAGGGTTTCTGGGGCTACACCTTC	CASSGGQGFWGYTF
.	once	TRBV3-1	TRBJ2-2	TGTGCCAGCAGCCAAGCCGCTAGTCCCGGGGAGCTGTTTTTT	CASSQAASPGELFF
.	.	TRBV21-1	TRBJ2-3	TGTGCCAGCAGCAAAGAGCGGGGACTAGCGGGAGGTCCTCAAGCGACAGATACGCAGTATTTT	CASSKERGLAGGPQATDTQYF
.	.	TRBV14	TRBJ2-5	TGTGCCAGCAGCCCCCCAAATTACAATGAGCAGTACTTC	CASSPPNYNEQYF
TRBD2	.	TRBV27	TRBJ2-1	TGTGCCAGCAGTCCGTGGGCTAGCGGGCTACTGGAGAATGAGCAGTTCTTC	CASSPWASGLLENEQFF
.	.	TRBV2	TRBJ2-6	TGTGCCAGCAGGCTCAGGGAGCTCCTCTCTGGGGCCAACGTCCTGACTTTC	CASRLRELLSGANVLTF
.	few	TRBV20-1	TRBJ2-6	TGCAGTGCTAGAGACGAGGGCCTTGGGGCCAACGTCCTGACTTTC	CSARDEGLGANVLTF
.	.	TRBV14	TRBJ2-7	TGTGCCAGCAGCCGATCCGGGACAACCCGTAACTCCTACGAGCAGTACTTC	CASSRSGTTRNSYEQYF
TRBD2	.	TRBV24-1	TRBJ2-1	TGTGCCACCAGTGATACTAGCGGGAGTCCCCATGAGCAGTTCTTC	CATSDTSGSPHEQFF
.	few	TRBV20-1	TRBJ2-5	TGCAGTGCCTTCGGGACTCTCCAAGAGACCCAGTACTTC	CSAFGTLQETQYF
.	.	TRBV2	TRBJ2-5	TGTGCCAGCAGTTCCCCTAGGGGGGAGACCCAGTACTTC	CASSSPRGETQYF
TRBD1	.	TRBV11-2	TRBJ2-3	TGTGCCAGCAGCTTAACAGGGGGTGGGCACAGATACGCGTATTTT	CASSLTGGGHRYAYF
.	.	TRBV7-8	TRBJ2-3	TGTGCCAGCAGCTTAGGAAGAAGTCCCCTCACAGATACGCAGTATTTT	CASSLGRSPLTDTQYF
.	few	TRBV15	TRBJ2-3	TGTGCCACCAGCAGAGATCGGGCCTCCATATACGCGTATTTT	CATSRDRASIYAYF
.	.	TRBV24-1	TRBJ2-5	TGTGCCACCAGTGATTTGCAAGGCAACCAAGAGACCCAGTACTTC	CATSDLQGNQETQYF
.	.	TRBV7-9	TRBJ1-6	TGTGCCAGCAGCTTAGCGCCCGGTACACCCCTCCACTTT	CASSLAPGTPLHF
.	many	TRBV20-1	TRBJ1-2	TGCAGTGCTAGTTCCCGGACGGCTTACTATGGCTACACCTTC	CSASSRTAYYGYTF
TRBD2	.	TRBV5-5	TRBJ2-1	TGTGCCAGCAGCCGCTTGGGGGGGAAAGTAAATGAGCAGTTCTTC	CASSRLGGKVNEQFF